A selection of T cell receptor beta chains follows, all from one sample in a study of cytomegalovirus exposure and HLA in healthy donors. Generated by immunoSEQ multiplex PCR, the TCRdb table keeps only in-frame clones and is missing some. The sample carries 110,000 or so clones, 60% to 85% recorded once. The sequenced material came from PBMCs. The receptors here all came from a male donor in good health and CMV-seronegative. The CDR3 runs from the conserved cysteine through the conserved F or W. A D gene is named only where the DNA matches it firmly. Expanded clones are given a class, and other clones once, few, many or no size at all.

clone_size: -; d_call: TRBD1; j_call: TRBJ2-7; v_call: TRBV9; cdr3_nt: TGTGCCAGCAGCGTAGATTGGACAGGGGGGTACGGGCAGTACTTC; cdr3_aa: CASSVDWTGGYGQYF
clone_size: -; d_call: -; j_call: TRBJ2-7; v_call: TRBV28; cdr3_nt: TGTGCCAGCAGCCTCAGGGCGGTCATGTCCTACGAGCAGTACTTC; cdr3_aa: CASSLRAVMSYEQYF
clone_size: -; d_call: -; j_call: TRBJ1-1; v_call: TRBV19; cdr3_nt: TGTGCCAGTAGTTCCGGGTGGCAGGGGTATAACACTGAAGCTTTCTTT; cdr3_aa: CASSSGWQGYNTEAFF
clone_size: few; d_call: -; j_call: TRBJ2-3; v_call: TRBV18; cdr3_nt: TGTGCCAGCTCACCATCGGTACTAGAACTCGCAGATACGCAGTATTTT; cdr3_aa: CASSPSVLELADTQYF
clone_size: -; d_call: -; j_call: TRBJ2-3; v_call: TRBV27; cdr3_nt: TGTGCCAGCAGTTTGATACAGGGTTTGGATACGCAGTATTTT; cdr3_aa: CASSLIQGLDTQYF
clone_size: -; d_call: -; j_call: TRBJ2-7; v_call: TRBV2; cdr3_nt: TGTGCCAGCAGTGAGGGACAAGCGGCGTTCTCCTACGAGCAGTACTTC; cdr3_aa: CASSEGQAAFSYEQYF
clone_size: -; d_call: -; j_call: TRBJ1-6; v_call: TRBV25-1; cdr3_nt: TGTGCCAGCAGAAAGGAGGTGTATAATTCACCCCTCCACTTT; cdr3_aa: CASRKEVYNSPLHF
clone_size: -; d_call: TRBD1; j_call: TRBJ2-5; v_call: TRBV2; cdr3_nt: TGTGCCAGCAGCGCGGACAGGGGAGGGGAAGAGACCCAGTACTTC; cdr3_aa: CASSADRGGEETQYF
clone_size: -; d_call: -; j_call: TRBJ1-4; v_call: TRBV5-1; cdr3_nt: TGCGCCAGCAGTCCCGGTGGGGGGTTACGCGAAAAACTGTTTTTT; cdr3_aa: CASSPGGGLREKLFF
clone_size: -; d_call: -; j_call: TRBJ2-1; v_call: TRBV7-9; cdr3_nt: TGTGCCAGCAGCGACAACCGGGGTGAGGGGGATGAGCAGTTCTTC; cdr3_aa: CASSDNRGEGDEQFF
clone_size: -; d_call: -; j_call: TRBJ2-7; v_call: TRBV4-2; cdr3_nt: TGTGCCAGCACCCCTGACAACTCCTACGAGCAGTACTTC; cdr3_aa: CASTPDNSYEQYF
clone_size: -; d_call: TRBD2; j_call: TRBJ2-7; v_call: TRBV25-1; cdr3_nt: TGTGCCAGCAGCCCCCCGGGGAGCGGGAGAGGGGTCGAGCAGTACTTC; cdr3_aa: CASSPPGSGRGVEQYF
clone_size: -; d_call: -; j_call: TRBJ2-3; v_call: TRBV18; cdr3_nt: TGTGCCAGCTCACTGGGGGCGCTCGGCACAGATACGCAGTATTTT; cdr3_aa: CASSLGALGTDTQYF